This T cell receptor beta chain was recorded in a study of blood T cell repertoires in COVID-19. Across the study: Acute and convalescent COVID-19 specimens originated in the United States, Italy and Spain.

Method: immunoSEQ multiplex PCR; TCRdb's copy keeps in-frame clones and lacks some. The sample lists a few hundred thousand clones; 75% to 90% were seen once. From germline, CDR1 is LGHDT and CDR2 YNNKEL (reference sequence). The CDR3 contains 14 residues. Unmatched junction bases numbered 6, after V lost 6 bases and J lost 4 bases. This clonotype was obtained from a woman in her sixties or seventies with COVID-19, enrolled during active disease. Material for sequencing was peripheral blood. The chain employs TRBV3-1 (or the pseudogene TRBV3-2) and TRBJ2-1; TRBD2 agrees at 7 bases. CDR3 in amino acids: CASRRAGPYNEQFF. The CDR3 coding sequence is TGTGCCAGCAGGAGAGCGGGGCCTTACAATGAGCAGTTCTTC.